Each of the 29 T cell receptor beta chains below was sequenced from the same sample in a study of T cell responses to AZD1222 COVID-19 vaccine. This table comes from immunoSEQ multiplex PCR, and its TCRdb copy is limited to in-frame clones, with some not included. The table has approximately 130,000 clones, approximately 86% seen once. This specimen consisted of peripheral blood, obtained 28 days after the second AZD1222 dose. The receptors were sampled from an adult who received the AZD1222 COVID-19 vaccine.

This clone showed up just a few times. The genes are TRBV10-3 and TRBJ1-1, with 7 nucleotides matching TRBD1. Germline V lookup: CDR1 ENHRY, CDR2 SYGVKD. The CDR3 consists of 15 residues. The V segment lost 0 bases and the J segment 1 base; nucleotides outside the gene matches: 2. CDR3 sequence reads: CAISESDRANTEAFF. The CDR3 region has the DNA TGTGCCATCAGTGAGTCAGACAGGGCGAACACTGAAGCTTTCTTT.

This CDR3 reads CASSRASGTYYEQYF. For the CDR3, the DNA is TGTGCCAGCAGCCGCGCCAGCGGGACTTACTACGAGCAGTACTTC. The rearrangement links TRBV7-9 to TRBJ2-7; TRBD2 matches at 7 bases. This CDR3 is built from 15 residues. Germline CDR1 is SEHNR and CDR2 is FQNEAQ (reference sequence). Trimming took 5 bases from V and 3 from J; bases not matched to a gene: 10.

CDR3 protein: CASSLEGLRAEAFF. The CDR3 bases are TGCGCCAGCAGCTTGGAGGGACTTCGCGCTGAAGCTTTCTTT. The chain combines TRBV5-1 with TRBJ1-1, with D possibly matching TRBD1 (5 bases). The CDR3 has 14 residues. The germline CDR1 and CDR2 sequences are SGHRS and YFSETQ. Trimming shortened V by 0 bases and J by 6 bases, and 12 bases separated the two germline ends.

The rearrangement joins TRBV20-1 to TRBJ1-6; D gene ambiguous. The length of the CDR3 is 13 residues. From germline, CDR1 is DFQATT and CDR2 SNEGSKA (reference sequence). Between the trimmed V and J ends, which lost 3 bases and 7 bases, there was a span of 10 bases. This CDR3 is CSASGNQNSPLHF. CDR3 sequence (DNA): TGCAGTGCTAGTGGAAACCAGAATTCACCCCTCCACTTT.

The rearrangement links TRBV7-6 to TRBJ2-2; D may be TRBD1 (6 bases). Germline values: CDR1 SGHVS, CDR2 FNYEAQ. The V end was cut by 2 bases, the J end by 0 bases, with 19 bases between. This CDR3 spans 19 amino acids. CDR3 bases: TGTGCCAGCAGCTTATTGGGGGCGAAGACTGGGCCGAACACCGGGGAGCTGTTTTTT. Amino acid sequence: CASSLLGAKTGPNTGELFF. Looking up the rest from reference TRBV7-6 and TRBJ2-2 gives the full variable domain: GAGVSQSPRYKVTKRGQDVALRCDPISGHVSLYWYRQALGQGPEFLTYFNYEAQQDKSGLPNDRFSAERPEGSISTLTIQRTEQRDSAMYRCASSLLGAKTGPNTGELFFGEGSRLTVL.

The chain combines TRBV28 with TRBJ1-2, with TRBD1 identical over 10 bases. There are 15 residues in the CDR3. V trimming: 6 bases; J trimming: 5 bases; junction bases outside the gene matches: 9. Germline CDR1 reads MDHEN; CDR2 reads SYDVKM. The CDR3 reads CASSLLDRGLYGYTF. DNA of the CDR3: TGTGCCAGCAGCCTCCTCGACAGGGGGCTTTATGGCTACACCTTC.

This chain links TRBV7-6 with TRBJ2-1, with 10 bases fitting TRBD1. CDR3 length: 16 residues. The J segment lost 5 bases and the V segment lost 1 base, leaving 5 bases of the junction unmatched. Looked up from germline, CDR1 is SGHVS and CDR2 is FNYEAQ. CDR3 residues: CASSLETGTGDNEQFF. In nucleotides, the CDR3 is TGTGCCAGCAGCTTAGAAACTGGGACAGGGGACAATGAGCAGTTCTTC. The full variable domain, completed using reference TRBV7-6 and TRBJ2-1, is GAGVSQSPRYKVTKRGQDVALRCDPISGHVSLYWYRQALGQGPEFLTYFNYEAQQDKSGLPNDRFSAERPEGSISTLTIQRTEQRDSAMYRCASSLETGTGDNEQFFGPGTRLTVL.

V is TRBV6-1 and J is TRBJ1-6, with 8 bases lining up with TRBD1. This CDR3 contains 14 residues. Germline trimming cut 1 base from V and 9 bases from J; bases unmatched to any gene: 2. CDR1 and CDR2 (germline): MNHNS, SASEGT. The CDR3 loop reads CASSEVTGASPLHF. The CDR3 DNA sequence: TGTGCCAGCAGTGAAGTGACAGGGGCTTCACCCCTCCACTTT.

The CDR3 reads CASSLDGLHTGELFF. CDR3 bases: TGTGCCAGCAGCTTAGACGGCCTCCACACCGGGGAGCTGTTTTTT. The chain recombines TRBV7-8 with TRBJ2-2; no clear D gene. This CDR3 contains 15 residues. V was pared by 1 base and J by 3 bases, with 9 bases between. Germline CDR1 SGHVS, CDR2 FQNEAQ.

This CDR3 reads CASALSLVSSYEQYF. DNA for the CDR3: TGTGCCAGCGCCCTCTCCTTGGTGAGCTCCTACGAGCAGTACTTC. The chain recombines TRBV11-3 with TRBJ2-7; D gene uncertain. Germline lookup yields CDR1 SGHNT and CDR2 YENEEA. The CDR3 sequence is 15 residues long. V lost 8 bases and J lost 0, with 17 bases in between. The full variable domain, completed using reference TRBV11-3 and TRBJ2-7, is EAGVVQSPRYKIIEKKQPVAFWCNPISGHNTLYWYLQNLGQGPELLIRYENEEAVDDSQLPKDRFSAERLKGVDSTLKIQPAELGDSAVYLCASALSLVSSYEQYFGPGTRLTVT.

Notes on this clone: One end of the junction does not line up with germline, which may come from a read error. The V and J genes are TRBV7-7 and TRBJ2-2; 11 bases match TRBD1. The V gene's germline CDR1 is SSHAT and CDR2 FNYEAQ (reference sequence). The CDR3 runs to 15 residues. CDR3 in amino acids: CASSRDRGGSGELFF. The CDR3 DNA is TGTGCTAGCAGCCGGGACAGGGGGGGATCCGGGGAGCTGTTTTTT.

The rearrangement joins TRBV19 to TRBJ1-2; 7 bases agree with TRBD1. V dropped 5 bases and J dropped 6; count of bases not matched to a gene: 6. The length of the CDR3 is 13 residues. CDR1 and CDR2 (germline): LNHDA, SQIVND (reference sequence). The CDR3 bases are TGTGCCAGTAGTCTTGACAGGGAGGATGGCTACACCTTC. Residues: CASSLDREDGYTF.

This rearrangement joins TRBV9 to TRBJ1-1; D possibly corresponds to TRBD1 (5 bases). With 0 bases removed from V and 3 bases from J, the gap between germline ends came to 12 bases. The CDR3 length is 15 residues. The germline CDR1 and CDR2 sequences are SGDLS and YYNGEE. Written as DNA, the CDR3 is TGTGCCAGCAGCGTAGCGGGGCTGGACGACACTGAAGCTTTCTTT. Amino acids: CASSVAGLDDTEAFF.

V and J are TRBV28 and TRBJ1-1, with a tentative D call TRBD1 (5 bases). Between the trimmed V and J ends, which lost 7 bases and 0 bases, there was a span of 9 bases. Per germline, CDR1 MDHEN and CDR2 SYDVKM. The CDR3 length is 13 residues. Here the CDR3 reads CASTTGVNTEAFF. The CDR3 region has the DNA TGTGCCAGCACCACGGGGGTGAACACTGAAGCTTTCTTT.

V gene TRBV7-2 combines with J gene TRBJ2-1; 8 bases agree with TRBD2. Per germline, CDR1 SGHTA and CDR2 FQGNSA. V lost 5 bases, J lost 0 bases, and 3 bases stayed unmatched. This CDR3 has 15 residues. The CDR3 sequence: CASSRGGRSYNEQFF. The CDR3 DNA sequence: TGTGCCAGCAGCCGGGGGGGCCGCTCCTACAATGAGCAGTTCTTC.

The V call is TRBV7-2, the J call TRBJ2-3; tentatively, D is TRBD1 (6 bases). Germline CDR1 SGHTA, CDR2 FQGNSA. The CDR3 is 15 amino acids. V dropped 6 bases and J dropped 2 bases, with 15 bases sitting between them. CDR3 sequence reads: CASSRWDTITDTQYF. As DNA, the CDR3 is TGTGCCAGCAGTAGGTGGGACACGATCACAGATACGCAGTATTTT.

This chain connects TRBV7-6 to TRBJ1-6, with 9 bases fitting TRBD1. Germline CDR1 is SGHVS and CDR2 is FNYEAQ. The CDR3 runs 15 residues. Unmatched junction bases numbered 9, after V lost 6 bases and J lost 9 bases. The CDR3 sequence is CASRPGQGKFSPLHF. The CDR3 nucleotides read TGTGCCAGCAGACCCGGACAGGGGAAGTTTTCACCCCTCCACTTT.

J is TRBJ2-7 and V is TRBV6-1; D tentatively fits TRBD1 or TRBD2 (6 bases each). Looked up from germline, CDR1 is MNHNS and CDR2 is SASEGT. V lost 3 bases, J lost 0 bases, and 15 bases lay in between. This CDR3 contains 16 residues. The CDR3 bases are TGTGCCAGCAGTGACTTTGGGGGGCCCAGCTCCTACGAGCAGTACTTC. This sequence encodes CASSDFGGPSSYEQYF.

The rearrangement uses TRBV5-6 and TRBJ2-7; 7 bases are shared with TRBD1. Germline loops: CDR1 SGHDT, CDR2 YYEEEE. V was pared by 0 bases and J by 6 bases, with 9 bases of the junction left unmatched. The CDR3 covers 15 residues. CDR3 DNA sequence: TGTGCCAGCAGCTTGGGCGGTTGGGGACAGTCCGAGCAGTACTTC. This sequence encodes CASSLGGWGQSEQYF. The full variable domain, rest sourced from reference TRBV5-6 and TRBJ2-7, is DAGVTQSPTHLIKTRGQQVTLRCSPKSGHDTVSWYQQALGQGPQFIFQYYEEEERQRGNFPDRFSGHQFPNYSSELNVNALLLGDSALYLCASSLGGWGQSEQYFGPGTRLTVT.

The rearrangement links TRBV19 to TRBJ1-1, with 8 bases matching TRBD1. Germline values: CDR1 LNHDA, CDR2 SQIVND (reference sequence). The V gene end was trimmed by 6 bases and the J gene end by 12 bases; junction bases not matched to a gene: 9. The CDR3 loop spans 12 amino acids. Here the CDR3 reads CASSTTGGRSFF. The CDR3, as DNA: TGTGCCAGTAGCACCACAGGGGGTAGGTCTTTCTTT.

The chain has TRBV5-1 and TRBJ1-2; 7 bases are shared with TRBD1. The CDR3 contains 14 residues. The germline V gene has CDR1 SGHRS and CDR2 YFSETQ. The ends lost 3 bases at V and 2 bases at J; junction bases unmatched: 4. CDR3 amino acids: CASSSGTVNYGYTF. The CDR3, as DNA: TGCGCCAGCAGCTCGGGGACAGTAAACTATGGCTACACCTTC.

The chain employs TRBV19 and TRBJ1-3; D is unresolved. V lost 3 bases and J lost 0, with 6 bases in between. Germline-derived CDR1 and CDR2 are LNHDA and SQIVND (reference sequence). This CDR3 region has 14 residues. CDR3: CASSILSSGNTIYF. In nucleotides, the CDR3 is TGTGCCAGTAGTATCCTCAGCTCTGGAAACACCATATATTTT.

J is TRBJ1-2 and V is TRBV7-9; D gene ambiguous. The CDR3 runs to 14 residues. V lost 5 bases and J 5 bases, leaving 15 bases between the germline ends. CDR1 and CDR2 (germline): SEHNR, FQNEAQ (reference sequence). The CDR3 DNA reads as TGTGCCAGCAGCCCCCTCCTCGCAGCATATGGCTACACCTTC. Protein product: CASSPLLAAYGYTF.

This chain uses TRBV7-9 with TRBJ1-5, with D tentatively TRBD1 (6 bases). This CDR3 has 15 residues. The V and J ends lost 5 bases and 4 bases respectively, with 15 bases between them. Germline CDR1 and CDR2: SEHNR and FQNEAQ (reference sequence). This chain's CDR3 is CASSAVGQQNQPQHF. CDR3 nucleotide sequence: TGTGCCAGCAGCGCCGTAGGACAGCAGAATCAGCCCCAGCATTTT.

The chain carries TRBV4-1 and TRBJ2-1, with TRBD2 matching 14 bases. The germline V gene has CDR1 MGHRA and CDR2 YSYEKL. This CDR3 region has 16 residues. V was pared by 4 bases and J by 6 bases, with 5 bases of the junction left unmatched. The CDR3 spells CASSLGTSGGRNEQFF. The CDR3 DNA follows: TGCGCCAGCAGCCTCGGGACTAGCGGGGGACGCAATGAGCAGTTCTTC.

The V and J genes are TRBV5-4 and TRBJ2-5; no clear D. CDR1 SGHNT and CDR2 YYREEE come from the germline V gene (reference sequence). The CDR3 extends over 13 amino acids. V lost 4 bases, J lost 1 base, and 8 bases lay in between. CDR3 bases: TGTGCCAGCAGCCTCGACCCCCAAGAGACCCAGTACTTC. Protein: CASSLDPQETQYF.

The chain employs TRBV7-6 and TRBJ1-1; possible D gene TRBD1, 5 bases. The CDR3 consists of 16 residues. V lost 5 bases and J 5 bases, leaving 21 bases between the germline ends. Germline CDR1 and CDR2: SGHVS and FNYEAQ. The chain's CDR3 is CASSRNPGPGETEAFF. Written as DNA, the CDR3 is TGTGCCAGCAGCCGAAACCCGGGACCTGGAGAAACTGAAGCTTTCTTT. The whole variable domain, filled in from reference TRBV7-6 and TRBJ1-1, reads GAGVSQSPRYKVTKRGQDVALRCDPISGHVSLYWYRQALGQGPEFLTYFNYEAQQDKSGLPNDRFSAERPEGSISTLTIQRTEQRDSAMYRCASSRNPGPGETEAFFGQGTRLTVV.

V usage is TRBV20-1 and J usage is TRBJ2-7; TRBD1 agrees at 8 bases. Germline-derived CDR1 and CDR2 are DFQATT and SNEGSKA (reference sequence). The V and J ends lost 3 bases and 2 bases, in that order; junction bases with no gene match: 9. The CDR3 loop spans 15 amino acids. CDR3 loop: CSASPKQGVAYEQYF. CDR3 in DNA: TGCAGTGCTAGTCCAAAACAGGGGGTCGCCTACGAGCAGTACTTC.

The chain links TRBV30 to TRBJ1-6; 7 nucleotides align to TRBD1. The V gene's germline CDR1 is GTSNPN and CDR2 SVGIG (reference sequence). V lost 3 bases to trimming and J lost 10 bases; unmatched junction nucleotides: 0. The CDR3 extends over 11 amino acids. The CDR3 DNA follows: TGTGCCTGGAGGGACAGGTCACCCCTCCACTTT. Translating gives CAWRDRSPLHF.